Below, 12 T cell receptor beta chains from the same sample are listed, as sequenced in a study of cytomegalovirus exposure and HLA in healthy donors. Primers: 60 Vbeta forward and 13 Jbeta reverse. Sequencing used immunoSEQ multiplex PCR; TCRdb keeps in-frame clones, though not all of them. The table has around 180,000 clones, approximately 83% seen once; the top ten hold approximately 1.2%. Input material: PBMCs. The receptors stem from a boy aged 2 to 10 in good health and CMV-seronegative.

The CDR3 DNA follows: TGTGCCGGCTCCGGGACAGTATCCTACGAGCAGTACTTC. Translation: CAGSGTVSYEQYF. The chain has TRBV6-4 and TRBJ2-7; 7 bases agree with TRBD1. After removal of 11 bases from V and 1 base from J, the junction contained 8 bases not matched to a gene. The germline V gene encodes CDR1 MRHNA and CDR2 SNTAGT. The CDR3 is 13 amino acids.

The V call is TRBV7-8, the J call TRBJ2-1, with 15 bases matching TRBD2. The CDR3 has 16 residues. CDR1 is SGHVS and CDR2 is FQNEAQ in the germline V gene. J lost 8 bases, V lost 5 bases, and 7 bases had no gene match. The CDR3 DNA is TGTGCCAGCAGCGCGGGACTAGCGGGAGGTGGGGATGAGCAGTTCTTC. It specifies CASSAGLAGGGDEQFF.

The chain uses TRBV9 and TRBJ2-7, with 12 bases identical to TRBD2. The CDR3 is 16 amino acids. After removal of 4 bases from V and 2 bases from J, the junction contained 7 bases not matched to a gene. Germline CDR1 SGDLS, CDR2 YYNGEE. CDR3 DNA sequence: TGTGCCAGCAGCCCCCTGCTAGCGGGAGGGCCCTACGAGCAGTACTTC. Its translation: CASSPLLAGGPYEQYF.

The rearrangement links TRBV14 to TRBJ2-4, with 12 bases identical to TRBD2. J was trimmed by 8 bases and V by 4 bases; bases with no gene match: 9. Germline assignment: CDR1 SGHDN and CDR2 FVKESK. The CDR3 runs to 16 residues. The CDR3 is CASSPTPLAGGDIQYF. The CDR3 DNA reads TGTGCCAGCAGCCCTACACCACTAGCGGGAGGAGACATTCAGTACTTC.

The chain recombines TRBV29-1 with TRBJ2-1; 10 nucleotides agree with TRBD2. This CDR3 is 13 amino acids long. Trimming cost V 7 bases and J 4 bases; bases outside gene matches: 4. The V gene's germline CDR1 is SQVTM and CDR2 ANQGSEA. CDR3 in amino acids: CSGSTSGYNEQFF. For the CDR3, the DNA is TGCAGCGGTTCGACTAGCGGGTACAATGAGCAGTTCTTC.

This chain connects TRBV5-4 to TRBJ2-1; D might be TRBD2 (6 bases). V was cut by 4 bases and J by 7 bases, with 18 bases left in between. The length of the CDR3 is 15 residues. Per the germline V gene, CDR1 is SGHNT and CDR2 is YYREEE (reference sequence). CDR3 nucleotide sequence: TGTGCCAGCAGCCCAAAAGCGGGCCCGGGGAATGAGCAGTTCTTC. Translation: CASSPKAGPGNEQFF.

This clone has more than one count but fewer than ten. CDR3: CASSYQTGRFGNEQFF. The CDR3, as DNA: TGTGCCAGCAGTTACCAGACTGGGAGGTTTGGTAATGAGCAGTTCTTC. This chain links TRBV5-4 with TRBJ2-1; a weak D match, TRBD2 (6 bases). Germline CDR1 and CDR2: SGHNT and YYREEE (reference sequence). Trimming shortened V by 5 bases and J by 7 bases, and 22 bases separated the two germline ends. CDR3 length: 16 residues.

The chain recombines TRBV9 with TRBJ2-1, with 13 bases lining up with TRBD2. The length of the CDR3 is 16 residues. Germline values: CDR1 SGDLS, CDR2 YYNGEE. Trimming removed 4 bases from V and 5 bases from J; junction bases left unmatched: 6. CDR3 DNA sequence: TGTGCCAGCAGCCCAACTAGCGGGAGGGGGGACAATGAGCAGTTCTTC. Amino acids: CASSPTSGRGDNEQFF.

The CDR3 nucleotides read TGTGCCAGCAGCACTCCTAGTGCCGGGGAGCTGTTTTTT. Residues: CASSTPSAGELFF. The V call is TRBV7-2, the J call TRBJ2-2, with D unclear. CDR3 length: 13 amino acids. The V end lost 5 bases, the J end lost 6 bases, and 10 bases lay between the germline ends. From germline, CDR1 is SGHTA and CDR2 FQGNSA.

The genes are TRBV6-5 and TRBJ2-1; D is possibly TRBD1 (6 bases). This CDR3 contains 14 residues. The V end lost 6 bases, the J end lost 1 base, and 10 bases lay between the germline ends. Germline values: CDR1 MNHEY, CDR2 SVGAGI. CDR3 region: CASSEGESYNEQFF. CDR3 in DNA: TGTGCCAGCAGCGAGGGGGAGTCCTACAATGAGCAGTTCTTC.

The rearrangement uses TRBV9 and TRBJ2-3, with 8 bases identical to TRBD2. The V gene's germline CDR1 is SGDLS and CDR2 YYNGEE. J was trimmed by 2 bases and V by 0 bases; bases with no gene match: 14. There are 19 residues in the CDR3. DNA of the CDR3: TGTGCCAGCAGCGTAGGTAACGCTTGGCTAGCGGGTTTCACAGATACGCAGTATTTT. The encoded protein is CASSVGNAWLAGFTDTQYF.

This clone was counted a few times. The chain couples TRBV5-6 to TRBJ2-1; no clear D gene. This CDR3 comprises 13 residues. Germline loops: CDR1 SGHDT, CDR2 YYEEEE. Trimming shortened V by 0 bases and J by 5 bases, and 6 bases separated the two germline ends. The CDR3 is CASSLVSHNEQFF. The DNA of the CDR3 is TGTGCCAGCAGCTTGGTTAGTCACAATGAGCAGTTCTTC. Full variable domain (remainder filled in from reference TRBV5-6 and TRBJ2-1): DAGVTQSPTHLIKTRGQQVTLRCSPKSGHDTVSWYQQALGQGPQFIFQYYEEEERQRGNFPDRFSGHQFPNYSSELNVNALLLGDSALYLCASSLVSHNEQFFGPGTRLTVL.